The clone carrying this T cell receptor (beta chain) has only a few counts. Antigen specificity is unknown. The data were obtained in a study of CD8 T cells in ankylosing spondylitis. Study-wide results and caveats: One TCR beta motif, made up of about 8 highly homologous variants, appeared characteristic of ankylosing spondylitis blood. Some of these motif variants have turned up before, in reports on reactive arthritis synovial fluid and blood. Reportedly, significant enrichment of disease-linked clones occurred in matched ankylosing spondylitis synovial fluid.

The authors made TCR beta libraries by quantitative 5'-RACE with molecular barcodes. TCRdb re-analysed the 5' RACE reads in MiXCR, keeping a single row per CDR3 protein. The sample holds about 360,000 distinct CDR3 sequences, 14% to 15% seen once. Trimming took 3 bases from V and 5 from J, leaving 19 bases between them. CDR3 length: 16 amino acids. CDR1 and CDR2 from the germline V gene are SGHDN and FVKESK. This rearrangement joins TRBV14 to TRBJ2-5; tentatively, D is TRBD1 or TRBD2 (5 bases each). The source material was blood, either unsorted or a sorted T cell fraction (not recorded which). This TCR was recovered from a male donor with ankylosing spondylitis or in good health (not recorded which). The CDR3 protein is CASSQLGVASLETQYF. In DNA, the CDR3 is TGTGCCAGCAGCCAGTTGGGGGTAGCATCATTGGAGACCCAGTACTTC.